What follows is one TCR beta chain and its context. Its target is unknown. The donors comprised healthy bone marrow donors. These data originate in a study of cytomegalovirus exposure and HLA in healthy donors. General study results and limits: Researchers reported in a later analysis that common viral pathogens appeared linked to several top clusters. TCR beta sequences numbering some 17,000 were associated with HLA alleles at 0.05 false discovery rate in a later analysis.

With 60 Vbeta and 13 Jbeta primers, the PCR was carried out. Libraries were prepared by immunoSEQ multiplex PCR; TCRdb keeps only in-frame clonotypes and omits some of them. The specimen's table records 95,000 to 150,000 clones. This CDR3 spans 15 amino acids. The germline V gene has CDR1 SGHRS and CDR2 YFSETQ. V shed 1 base, J shed 4 bases, and the junction held 1 base outside the gene matches. The sample consisted of PBMCs. This clonotype was obtained from a man between 18 and 35 years old in good health and CMV-seronegative. The J gene is TRBJ2-2, the V gene TRBV5-1; 10 nucleotides align to TRBD2. In DNA, the CDR3 is TGCGCCAGCAGCTTGACTAGCGGGATCACCGGGGAGCTGTTTTTT. This translates into CASSLTSGITGELFF. Filled out from reference TRBV5-1 and TRBJ2-2, the complete variable domain reads KAGVTQTPRYLIKTRGQQVTLSCSPISGHRSVSWYQQTPGQGLQFLFEYFSETQRNKGNFPGRFSGRQFSNSRSEMNVSTLELGDSALYLCASSLTSGITGELFFGEGSRLTVL.